This note documents a single T cell receptor beta chain sequence. Unmatched junction bases numbered 5, after V lost 1 base and J lost 3 bases. The CDR3 loop spans 15 amino acids. From germline, CDR1 is LGHNA and CDR2 YSLEER. This entry belongs to a study of cytomegalovirus exposure and HLA in healthy donors. PCR used 60 Vbeta primers and 13 Jbeta primers. The data were produced by immunoSEQ multiplex PCR, yet TCRdb's version contains in-frame clones alone and is incomplete. The sample lists approximately 180,000 clones; more than 9.5% were seen once. Sequencing was carried out using PBMCs. This chain links TRBV4-3 with TRBJ2-7; 8 bases line up with TRBD2. The sequence was obtained from a man aged 50 or older in good health and CMV-seropositive. CDR3 in DNA: TGCGCCAGCAGCCAAGCTGGTGCGGGGGGCTACGAGCAGTACTTC. Its protein product is CASSQAGAGGYEQYF.